This T cell receptor (beta chain) was sequenced for a study of blood T cell repertoires in COVID-19. Study in general: Samples taken during acute and convalescent COVID-19 were collected in the United States, Italy and Spain.

The method was immunoSEQ multiplex PCR; TCRdb's version includes in-frame clones alone and lacks a portion of them. Of 70,000 or so clones in the sample, approximately 84% were seen once. This CDR3 comprises 17 residues. CDR1 and CDR2 (germline): SGHDT, YYEEEE. V lost 3 bases, J lost 2 bases, and 15 bases lay in between. Enrolled during active infection, Seattle patients were then followed longitudinally. The chain combines TRBV5-6 with TRBJ2-6, with a weak D call TRBD1 (6 bases). The sequence came from a man in his forties or fifties with COVID-19, enrolled during active disease. The sample was peripheral blood. The chain's CDR3 is CASSSRTVPAGANVLTF. CDR3 DNA sequence: TGTGCCAGCAGCTCTCGGACAGTGCCCGCTGGGGCCAACGTCCTGACTTTC.